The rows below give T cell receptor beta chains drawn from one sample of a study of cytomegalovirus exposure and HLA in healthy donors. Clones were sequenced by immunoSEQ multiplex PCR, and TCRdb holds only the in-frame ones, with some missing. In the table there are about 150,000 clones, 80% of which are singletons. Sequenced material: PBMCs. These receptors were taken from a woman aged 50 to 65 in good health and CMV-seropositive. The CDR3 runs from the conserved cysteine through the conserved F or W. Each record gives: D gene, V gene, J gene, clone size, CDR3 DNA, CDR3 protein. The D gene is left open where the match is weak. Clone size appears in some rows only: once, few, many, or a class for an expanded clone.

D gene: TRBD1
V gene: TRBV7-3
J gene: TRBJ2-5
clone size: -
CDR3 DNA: TGTGCCAGCAGCTTACAGGGACAGGTGCAAGAGACCCAGTACTTC
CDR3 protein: CASSLQGQVQETQYF

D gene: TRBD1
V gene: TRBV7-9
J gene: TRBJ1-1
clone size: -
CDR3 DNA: TGTTCCAGCAGCAGACAGGGGACTGAAGCTTTCTTT
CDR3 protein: CSSSRQGTEAFF

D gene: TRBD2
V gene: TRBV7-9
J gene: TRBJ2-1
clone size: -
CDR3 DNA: TGTGCCAGCACCCACAAGCGGGAGGGCCTCGGCAATGAGCAGTTCTTC
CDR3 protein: CASTHKREGLGNEQFF

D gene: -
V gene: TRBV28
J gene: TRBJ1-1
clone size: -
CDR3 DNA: TGTGCCAGCAGTTTAATCGGTACAGTAAGTGACACTGAAGCTTTCTTT
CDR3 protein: CASSLIGTVSDTEAFF

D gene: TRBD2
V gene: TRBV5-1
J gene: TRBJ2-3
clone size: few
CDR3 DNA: TGCGCCAGCAGTGGACTAGCGAGTGGCGCAGATACGCAGTATTTT
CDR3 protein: CASSGLASGADTQYF

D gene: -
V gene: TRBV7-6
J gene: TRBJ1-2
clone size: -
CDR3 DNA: TGTGCCAGCAGCTTATGGGGCGGCTATGGCTACACCTTC
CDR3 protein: CASSLWGGYGYTF

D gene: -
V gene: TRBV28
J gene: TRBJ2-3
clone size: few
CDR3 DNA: TGTGCCAGCAGTTTCGGCGGGGCCGGAGATACGCAGTATTTT
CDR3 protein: CASSFGGAGDTQYF

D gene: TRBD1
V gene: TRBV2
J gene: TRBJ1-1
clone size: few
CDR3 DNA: TGTGCCAGCAGCTCGACAGGGGAATTTGAAGCTTTCTTT
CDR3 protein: CASSSTGEFEAFF

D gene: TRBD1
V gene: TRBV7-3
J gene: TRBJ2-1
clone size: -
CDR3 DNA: TGTGCCAGCAGCCCGGACAGGGCCACCAATGAGCAGTTCTTC
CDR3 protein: CASSPDRATNEQFF

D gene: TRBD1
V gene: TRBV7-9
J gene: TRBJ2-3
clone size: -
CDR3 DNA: TGTGCCAGCAGAAGGACAGGCGCAGATACGCAGTATTTT
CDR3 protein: CASRRTGADTQYF